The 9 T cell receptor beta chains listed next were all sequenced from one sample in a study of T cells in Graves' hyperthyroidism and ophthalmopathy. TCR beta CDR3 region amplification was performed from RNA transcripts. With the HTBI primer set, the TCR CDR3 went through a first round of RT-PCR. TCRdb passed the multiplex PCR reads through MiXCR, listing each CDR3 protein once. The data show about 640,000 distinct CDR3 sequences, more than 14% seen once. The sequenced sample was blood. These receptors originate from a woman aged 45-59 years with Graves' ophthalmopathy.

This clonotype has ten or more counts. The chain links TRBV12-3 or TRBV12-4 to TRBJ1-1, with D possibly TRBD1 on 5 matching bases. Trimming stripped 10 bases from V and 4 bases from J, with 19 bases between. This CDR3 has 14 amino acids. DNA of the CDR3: TGTGCCACTAGGCTGGGGGTGAGGGGCACTGAAGCTTTCTTT. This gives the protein CATRLGVRGTEAFF.

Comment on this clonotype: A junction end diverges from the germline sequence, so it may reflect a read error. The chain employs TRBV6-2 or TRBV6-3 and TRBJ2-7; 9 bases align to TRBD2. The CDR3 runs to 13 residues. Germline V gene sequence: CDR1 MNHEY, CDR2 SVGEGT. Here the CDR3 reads CATSAGGPSEQYF. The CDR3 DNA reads TGTGCCACCAGTGCGGGAGGGCCTTCCGAGCAGTACTTC.

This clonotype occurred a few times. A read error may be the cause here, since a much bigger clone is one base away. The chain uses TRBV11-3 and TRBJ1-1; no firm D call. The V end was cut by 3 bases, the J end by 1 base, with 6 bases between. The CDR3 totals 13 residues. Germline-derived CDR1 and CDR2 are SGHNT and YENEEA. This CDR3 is CASSFFSNTEAFF. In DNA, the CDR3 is TGTGCCAGCAGCTTCTTCTCGAACACTGAAGCTTTCTTT.

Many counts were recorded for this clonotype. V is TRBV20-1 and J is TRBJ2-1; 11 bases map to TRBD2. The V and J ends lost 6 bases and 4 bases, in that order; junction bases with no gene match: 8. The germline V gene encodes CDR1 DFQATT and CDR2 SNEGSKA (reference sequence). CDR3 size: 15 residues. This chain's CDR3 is CSAHHSSGRYNEQFF. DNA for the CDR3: TGCAGTGCCCACCATTCTAGCGGGAGGTACAATGAGCAGTTCTTC.

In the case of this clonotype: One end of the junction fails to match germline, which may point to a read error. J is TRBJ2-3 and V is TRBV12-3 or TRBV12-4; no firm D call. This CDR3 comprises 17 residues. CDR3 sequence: CAGSLIHGRHITDTQYF. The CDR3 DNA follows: TGTGCCGGCAGTTTGATACACGGACGGCACATCACAGATACGCAGTATTTT.

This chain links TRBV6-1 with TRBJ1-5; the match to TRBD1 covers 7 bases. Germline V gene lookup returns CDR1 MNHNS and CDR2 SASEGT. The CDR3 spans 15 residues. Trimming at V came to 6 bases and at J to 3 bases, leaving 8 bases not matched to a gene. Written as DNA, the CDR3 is TGTGCCAGCAGACTCGGGACAGCCAACAATCAGCCCCAGCATTTT. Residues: CASRLGTANNQPQHF.

CDR3 sequence reads: CASSRTGIGSYEQYF. The CDR3 DNA reads as TGTGCCAGCAGTCGGACGGGAATCGGCTCCTACGAGCAGTACTTC. The V and J genes are TRBV6-2 or TRBV6-3 and TRBJ2-7; D possibly corresponds to TRBD2 (5 bases). V was pared by 5 bases and J by 0 bases, with 14 bases between. This CDR3 contains 15 residues. Germline V lookup: CDR1 MNHEY, CDR2 SVGEGT.

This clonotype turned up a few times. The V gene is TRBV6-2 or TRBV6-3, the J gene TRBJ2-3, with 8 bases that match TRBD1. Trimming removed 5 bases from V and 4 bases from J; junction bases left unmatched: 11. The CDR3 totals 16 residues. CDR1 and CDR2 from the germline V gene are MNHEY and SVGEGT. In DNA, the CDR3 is TGTGCCAGCAGTCGACGGACAGGGCGAGAGGCAGATACGCAGTATTTT. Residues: CASSRRTGREADTQYF.

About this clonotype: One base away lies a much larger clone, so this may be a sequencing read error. CDR3 sequence (DNA): TGTGCCAGCAGTTCAGGACTAGATGAGACCCAGCACTTC. This sequence encodes CASSSGLDETQHF. The chain links TRBV5-5 to TRBJ2-5; 7 bases line up with TRBD2. The germline V gene encodes CDR1 SGHKS and CDR2 YYEKEE (reference sequence). The length of the CDR3 is 13 residues.